This passage covers 17 T cell receptor beta chains from one sample sequenced in a study of molecular identifiers for immune sequencing clone quantification. From the PCR reads, TCRdb called clonotypes with MiXCR, one entry per CDR3 protein. Among 90,000 or so distinct CDR3 sequences listed, approximately 23% were seen once. Sequenced input: naive CD8+ T cells from blood, with Jurkat cell RNA spiked in. Stated subset: FACS-sorted CD8+CD4-CCR7+CD45RA+ naive T cells. The receptors derive from a human donor in good health. Some libraries in this study had Jurkat cell RNA spiked in.

This clonotype was seen many times. The rearrangement links TRBV5-1 to TRBJ2-3, with 9 bases fitting TRBD2. Germline values: CDR1 SGHRS, CDR2 YFSETQ. V dropped 1 base and J dropped 2; count of bases not matched to a gene: 5. The CDR3 runs 16 residues. The CDR3 sequence: CASSLPTSGYTDTQYF. DNA for the CDR3: TGCGCCAGCAGCTTGCCGACTAGCGGATACACAGATACGCAGTATTTT.

This clonotype has a count of ten or more. The chain couples TRBV7-9 to TRBJ1-1, with D possibly being TRBD1 (5 bases). Trimming cost V 5 bases and J 8 bases, with 9 bases left between them. Germline V gene lookup returns CDR1 SEHNR and CDR2 FQNEAQ (reference sequence). This CDR3 comprises 11 residues. Here the CDR3 reads CASSLDREAFF. CDR3 nucleotides: TGTGCCAGCAGCCTTGACAGAGAAGCTTTCTTT. Full variable domain (remainder filled in from reference TRBV7-9 and TRBJ1-1): DTGVSQNPRHKITKRGQNVTFRCDPISEHNRLYWYRQTLGQGPEFLTYFQNEAQLEKSRLLSDRFSAERPKGSFSTLEIQRTEQGDSAMYLCASSLDREAFFGQGTRLTVV.

The chain combines TRBV6-1 with TRBJ2-1; maybe TRBD2 (5 bases). CDR1 and CDR2 (germline): MNHNS, SASEGT. The CDR3 consists of 16 residues. V lost 2 bases and J 2 bases, leaving 13 bases between the germline ends. The CDR3 here is CASSELMGEAYNEQFF. CDR3 nucleotide sequence: TGTGCCAGCAGTGAATTGATGGGAGAAGCCTACAATGAGCAGTTCTTC.

This clonotype was recorded many times. The CDR3 here is CASSQEGLGETQYF. CDR3 nucleotide sequence: TGCGCCAGCAGCCAAGAAGGGCTCGGAGAGACCCAGTACTTC. The chain employs TRBV4-1 and TRBJ2-5; D not certain. The V gene lost 0 bases and the J gene lost 4 bases, with 9 bases spanning the gap. The CDR3 is made up of 14 amino acids. Germline CDR1 and CDR2: MGHRA and YSYEKL.

The rearrangement links TRBV28 to TRBJ2-7; a possible D gene is TRBD1 (5 bases). The CDR3 covers 14 residues. Germline values: CDR1 MDHEN, CDR2 SYDVKM. V lost 3 bases, J lost 9 bases, and 18 bases lay in between. This chain's CDR3 is CASSFRGTQRAQYF. As DNA, the CDR3 is TGTGCCAGCAGTTTTAGGGGAACCCAGCGAGCGCAGTACTTC.

The rearrangement joins TRBV12-3 or TRBV12-4 to TRBJ2-4, with D perhaps being TRBD1 or TRBD2 (5 bases each). The CDR3 has 13 residues. Trimming removed 4 bases from V and 5 bases from J, with 9 bases in between. The CDR3: CASSYGAENIQYF. Written as DNA, the CDR3 is TGTGCCAGCAGTTACGGGGCCGAAAACATTCAGTACTTC.

This clonotype came up a few times. The V call is TRBV12-3 or TRBV12-4, the J call TRBJ2-1; perhaps TRBD2 as D (6 bases). The CDR3 loop spans 14 amino acids. Trimming cost V 4 bases and J 10 bases, with 17 bases left between them. CDR3 nucleotide sequence: TGTGCCAGCAGTTCTCCCCGGGAGATGGGCGAGCAGTTCTTC. Translated, it gives CASSSPREMGEQFF.

The chain couples TRBV25-1 to TRBJ2-1, with 7 bases fitting TRBD1. The CDR3 is made up of 15 amino acids. CDR1 and CDR2 from the germline V gene are MGHDK and SYGVNS. J gave up 7 bases and V 5 bases, and 11 bases lay outside the gene matches. The DNA for the CDR3 is TGTGCCAGCAGTCCCCTGCGACAGGGTACGAATGAGCAGTTCTTC. Its protein is CASSPLRQGTNEQFF.

For this clonotype: The junction shows a germline mismatch at one end, possibly a read error. The rearrangement joins TRBV5-1 to TRBJ2-7; D is possibly TRBD1 (5 bases). This CDR3 contains 13 residues. Per germline, CDR1 SGHRS and CDR2 YFSETQ. CDR3 amino acids: CASRLEGANELYF. The DNA for the CDR3 is TGCGCCAGCAGATTGGAAGGGGCGAACGAGCTGTACTTC. Looking up the rest from reference TRBV5-1 and TRBJ2-7 gives the full variable domain: KAGVTQTPRYLIKTRGQQVTLSCSPISGHRSVSWYQQTPGQGLQFLFEYFSETQRNKGNFPGRFSGRQFSNSRSEMNVSTLELGDSALYLCASRLEGANELYFGPGTRLTVT.

The genes are TRBV4-2 and TRBJ1-4, with unresolved D. There are 15 residues in the CDR3. Germline loops: CDR1 LGHNA, CDR2 YNFKEQ. V dropped 2 bases and J dropped 5 bases, with 12 bases sitting between them. This CDR3 is CASSQPLDGNEKLFF. The CDR3 DNA sequence: TGTGCCAGCAGCCAACCTTTGGACGGGAATGAAAAACTGTTTTTT.

This clonotype was observed at least ten times. The chain uses TRBV12-3 or TRBV12-4 and TRBJ2-3; D is perhaps TRBD2 (5 bases). Trimming left V 5 bases short and J 4 bases short, with 13 bases between. The CDR3 has 14 amino acids. The CDR3 region has the DNA TGTGCCAGCAGTCCACGGACTTACTCAGATACGCAGTATTTT. Protein sequence: CASSPRTYSDTQYF.

A note on this clonotype: Possible read error: a much larger clone is one base away. The CDR3 carries no conserved terminal phenylalanine or tryptophan, so it likely arises from a read error. The chain uses TRBV7-6 and TRBJ2-7; TRBD1 matches at 8 bases. The trim removed 4 bases at V and 2 bases at J, leaving 4 bases unmatched. Per the germline V gene, CDR1 is SGHVS and CDR2 is FNYEAQ. The CDR3 extends over 14 amino acids. The CDR3 nucleotides are TGTGCCAGCAGCTCCGGGACAGGAGCCTACGAGCAGTACTGC. Translated, it gives CASSSGTGAYEQYC.

The rearrangement links TRBV29-1 to TRBJ1-1; possible D gene TRBD1, 5 bases. The CDR3 runs 15 residues. V gave up 7 bases and J gave up 0 bases, with 18 bases separating them. Germline lookup yields CDR1 SQVTM and CDR2 ANQGSEA. The CDR3: CSAGYGARMNTEAFF. The CDR3 DNA reads TGCAGCGCAGGTTATGGGGCAAGGATGAACACTGAAGCTTTCTTT.

This clonotype occurred many times. The chain is built from TRBV19 and TRBJ1-1, with a tentative D call TRBD1 (5 bases). Germline V gene sequence: CDR1 LNHDA, CDR2 SQIVND (reference sequence). CDR3 length equals 12 residues. The V and J ends lost 11 bases and 0 bases respectively, with 10 bases between them. CDR3 nucleotide sequence: TGTGCCGTCAGGGTCATGAACACTGAAGCTTTCTTT. This encodes CAVRVMNTEAFF.

The chain carries TRBV7-9 and TRBJ2-7; 9 bases map to TRBD1. With V trimmed by 4 bases and J by 0 bases, 4 bases remained unmatched. CDR3 length: 15 residues. CDR1 and CDR2 from the germline V gene are SEHNR and FQNEAQ (reference sequence). CDR3 sequence: CASSSTGGASYEQYF. The CDR3 nucleotides read TGTGCCAGCAGCTCCACAGGGGGCGCCTCCTACGAGCAGTACTTC.

This clonotype showed up many times. The chain combines TRBV5-8 with TRBJ1-5, with D hard to call. Trimming took off 6 bases at V and 4 bases at J, with 14 bases between the two ends. Germline CDR1 SGHTS, CDR2 YDEGEE. The CDR3 contains 14 residues. The CDR3 region has the DNA TGTGCCAGCACCCCATTTATTGCTAATCAGCCCCAGCATTTT. It yields the protein CASTPFIANQPQHF.

This clonotype was seen repeatedly, ten times or more. The chain joins TRBV28 to TRBJ2-7; 7 nucleotides line up with TRBD1. Germline V gives CDR1 MDHEN, CDR2 SYDVKM. CDR3 size: 13 residues. J lost 9 bases, V lost 2 bases, and 7 bases had no gene match. CDR3: CASSLGTGAGQYF. For the CDR3, the DNA is TGTGCCAGCAGTTTAGGAACAGGGGCTGGGCAGTACTTC.